The 28 T cell receptor beta chains given below trace back to one sample, sequenced in a study of blood T cell repertoires in COVID-19. TCRdb keeps only in-frame clones here, not all; method: immunoSEQ multiplex PCR. Here the sample spans about 250,000 clones, 87% being singletons. The sample consisted of peripheral blood. All receptors derive from a man aged 18 to 35 with active or convalescent COVID-19.

CDR3 nucleotide sequence: TGTGCCACCAGTGATTCAGGGACAACTAATGAAAAACTGTTTTTT. Its protein product is CATSDSGTTNEKLFF. The gene calls are TRBV24-1 and TRBJ1-4; D might be TRBD1 (5 bases). With 2 bases removed from V and 0 bases from J, the gap between germline ends came to 6 bases. CDR1 KGHDR and CDR2 SFDVKD come from the germline V gene. This CDR3 region has 15 residues.

The chain recombines TRBV5-4 with TRBJ1-6, with D perhaps matching TRBD1 (6 bases). Germline V gene sequence: CDR1 SGHNT, CDR2 YYREEE (reference sequence). This CDR3 has 16 residues. V gave up 0 bases and J gave up 10 bases, with 17 bases separating them. The CDR3 is CASSLAGGQVPSPLHF. The CDR3 DNA sequence: TGTGCCAGCAGCTTGGCGGGGGGCCAGGTCCCGTCACCCCTCCACTTT.

The chain links TRBV12-3 or TRBV12-4 to TRBJ1-2; the D gene is possibly TRBD1 (5 bases). Trimming cost V 8 bases and J 2 bases, with 6 bases left between them. The CDR3 is 11 amino acids. The CDR3 protein is CASGGNYGYTF. For the CDR3, the DNA is TGTGCCAGCGGGGGGAACTATGGCTACACCTTC.

The chain is built from TRBV5-5 and TRBJ1-2, with TRBD1 identical over 9 bases. Germline V gene sequence: CDR1 SGHKS, CDR2 YYEKEE (reference sequence). With V trimmed by 5 bases and J by 4 bases, 6 bases remained unmatched. CDR3 length: 14 residues. CDR3 DNA sequence: TGTGCCAGCAGGTGGGGACAGGGTATCTATGGCTACACCTTC. Amino acid sequence: CASRWGQGIYGYTF.

The chain is built from TRBV7-2 and TRBJ2-3; 10 bases map to TRBD2. Germline values: CDR1 SGHTA, CDR2 FQGNSA. With V trimmed by 6 bases and J by 4 bases, 13 bases remained unmatched. This CDR3 has 17 residues. In DNA form, the CDR3 reads TGTGCCAGCAGTTCCTCAGCGGGGGGGGGAGCGGCAGATACGCAGTATTTT. Amino acids: CASSSSAGGGAADTQYF.

In regard to this clone: A junction boundary mismatches the germline segment, possibly from a read error. The chain employs TRBV9 and TRBJ2-1, with a weak D call TRBD2 (5 bases). The CDR3 runs 13 residues. The germline V gene has CDR1 SGDLS and CDR2 YYNGEE. The CDR3 sequence is CASAEGSFNEQFF. The CDR3, as DNA: TGTGCCAGCGCCGAGGGATCCTTCAATGAGCAGTTCTTC.

The chain recombines TRBV29-1 with TRBJ2-7; 12 bases map to TRBD2. The CDR3 consists of 14 residues. Trimming cost V 4 bases and J 4 bases; bases outside gene matches: 5. Germline V gene lookup returns CDR1 SQVTM and CDR2 ANQGSEA. Written as DNA, the CDR3 is TGCAGCGTTGGGGCTAGCGGGGGGGTATACGAGCAGTACTTC. Protein sequence: CSVGASGGVYEQYF.

This clone was seen a single time. The chain combines TRBV7-6 with TRBJ2-3; maybe TRBD2 (6 bases). CDR1 is SGHVS and CDR2 is FNYEAQ in the germline V gene. Trimming pared 2 bases from V and 6 bases from J, leaving 18 bases between. The CDR3 covers 16 residues. This CDR3 reads CASSLYGGTSLDTQYF. The CDR3 nucleotides are TGTGCCAGCAGCTTATACGGCGGGACCTCCCTGGATACGCAGTATTTT.

This clone was seen just once. This chain connects TRBV18 to TRBJ2-3, with D perhaps TRBD1 (5 bases). Deletions cut 3 bases from V and 0 bases from J, with 10 bases between. Germline V gene lookup returns CDR1 KGHSH and CDR2 LQKENI. This CDR3 has 15 residues. The CDR3 nucleotides read TGTGCCAGCTCACCCCGAGACAGAAGCACAGATACGCAGTATTTT. Its protein is CASSPRDRSTDTQYF.

This clone occurred once. The chain joins TRBV10-1 to TRBJ1-1; D unresolved. V was trimmed by 0 bases and J by 5 bases, leaving 7 bases between them. Per germline, CDR1 WNHNN and CDR2 SYGVQD (reference sequence). The CDR3 is 13 residues long. CDR3 sequence reads: CASSESVRTEAFF. In nucleotides, the CDR3 is TGCGCCAGCAGTGAGTCGGTGAGAACTGAAGCTTTCTTT.

The rearrangement joins TRBV20-1 to TRBJ1-2, with D uncertain. Trimming cost V 6 bases and J 7 bases, with 12 bases left between them. This CDR3 contains 11 residues. The germline gives CDR1 DFQATT, CDR2 SNEGSKA (reference sequence). This CDR3 reads CSATHSTGYTF. For the CDR3, the DNA is TGCAGTGCCACCCACTCTACTGGCTACACCTTC.

The V gene is TRBV5-4, the J gene TRBJ1-2; 7 nucleotides line up with TRBD1. This CDR3 has 16 residues. The germline gives CDR1 SGHNT, CDR2 YYREEE (reference sequence). V dropped 5 bases and J dropped 0; count of bases not matched to a gene: 10. The CDR3 sequence: CASSHRQGQTNYGYTF. The CDR3 DNA sequence: TGTGCCAGCAGTCACAGACAGGGACAAACTAACTATGGCTACACCTTC.

In this sample, this clone turned up a few times. The V and J genes are TRBV2 and TRBJ2-1, with D uncertain. Germline V gene lookup returns CDR1 SNHLY and CDR2 FYNNEI. CDR3 size: 14 residues. V was pared by 7 bases and J by 4 bases, with 14 bases between. The CDR3: CASIRASLYNEQFF. CDR3 DNA sequence: TGTGCCAGCATAAGAGCGTCACTTTACAATGAGCAGTTCTTC.

Only one count was recorded for this clone. The chain combines TRBV5-4 with TRBJ2-1; 7 positions agree with TRBD2. This CDR3 contains 17 residues. V was clipped by 2 bases and J by 4 bases; unmatched bases: 12. Germline V gene lookup returns CDR1 SGHNT and CDR2 YYREEE (reference sequence). Here the CDR3 DNA reads TGTGCCAGCAGCTTATTGAAAGTGGGAGGGGAATACAATGAGCAGTTCTTC. It yields the protein CASSLLKVGGEYNEQFF.

This clone was detected a few times. The chain employs TRBV19 and TRBJ1-1; D is uncertain. The CDR3 has 13 residues. CDR1 LNHDA and CDR2 SQIVND come from the germline V gene (reference sequence). V dropped 10 bases and J dropped 0 bases, with 12 bases sitting between them. CDR3 DNA sequence: TGTGCCACCCGTGAGCGGGTGAACACTGAAGCTTTCTTT. Translated: CATRERVNTEAFF. Full variable domain (rest looked up from reference TRBV19 and TRBJ1-1): DGGITQSPKYLFRKEGQNVTLSCEQNLNHDAMYWYRQDPGQGLRLIYYSQIVNDFQKGDIAEGYSVSREKKESFPLTVTSAQKNPTAFYLCATRERVNTEAFFGQGTRLTVV.

Regarding this clone: Other DNA sequences in this specimen translate into the identical CDR3. V usage is TRBV11-3 and J usage is TRBJ2-2; unclear D gene. Trimming left V 0 bases short and J 6 bases short, with 5 bases between. This CDR3 region has 13 residues. Germline CDR1 reads SGHNT; CDR2 reads YENEEA. DNA of the CDR3: TGTGCCAGCAGCTTAGATCGGGCCGGGGAGCTGTTTTTT. Amino acids: CASSLDRAGELFF.

This clone was seen a single time. This chain links TRBV4-3 with TRBJ2-1; D call uncertain. The V and J ends lost 2 bases and 5 bases respectively, with 13 bases between them. Germline V gene lookup returns CDR1 LGHNA and CDR2 YSLEER. This CDR3 has 15 residues. CDR3: CASSQKYHSNNEQFF. In DNA, the CDR3 is TGCGCCAGCAGCCAAAAATATCACTCAAACAATGAGCAGTTCTTC.

V is TRBV12-3 or TRBV12-4 and J is TRBJ2-7; D is unclear. The CDR3 covers 12 residues. Trimming shortened V by 0 bases and J by 12 bases, and 12 bases separated the two germline ends. Here the CDR3 reads CASSLAPSPPYF. The CDR3 nucleotides are TGTGCCAGCAGTTTAGCCCCGAGTCCCCCGTACTTC.

The J gene is TRBJ2-1, the V gene TRBV21-1; the listed D gene, TRBD2, was not tested against the DNA. TRBV21-1 is a listed pseudogene. This CDR3 has 17 residues. This CDR3 is CASIPLLSGGPEDEQFF. In DNA form, the CDR3 reads TGTGCCAGCATCCCTCTCCTTTCGGGGGGGCCGGAAGATGAGCAGTTCTTC.

The chain has TRBV7-2 and TRBJ2-7, with TRBD1 matching 7 bases. The junction had 3 bases not matched to a gene; V was cut back by 1 base and J by 3 bases. CDR3 length equals 14 residues. The germline V gene encodes CDR1 SGHTA and CDR2 FQGNSA. In DNA form, the CDR3 reads TGTGCCAGCAGCTTAGTGCCAGGGGGCTACGAGCAGTACTTC. Protein product: CASSLVPGGYEQYF. Full variable domain (outside the CDR3, taken from reference TRBV7-2 and TRBJ2-7): GAGVSQSPSNKVTEKGKDVELRCDPISGHTALYWYRQSLGQGLEFLIYFQGNSAPDKSGLPSDRFSAERTGGSVSTLTIQRTQQEDSAVYLCASSLVPGGYEQYFGPGTRLTVT.

The chain uses TRBV19 and TRBJ2-2, with 9 bases that match TRBD1. The CDR3 runs to 15 residues. The J segment lost 3 bases and the V segment lost 5 bases, leaving 4 bases of the junction unmatched. Germline V CDR1 and CDR2: LNHDA, SQIVND (reference sequence). The CDR3 sequence: CASSEDRGDTGELFF. CDR3 in DNA: TGTGCCAGTAGTGAGGACAGGGGAGACACCGGGGAGCTGTTTTTT.

The chain links TRBV7-9 to TRBJ2-7, with 12 positions matching TRBD1. The CDR3 runs 14 residues. The V segment lost 3 bases and the J segment 7 bases; nucleotides outside the gene matches: 4. Per the germline V gene, CDR1 is SEHNR and CDR2 is FQNEAQ (reference sequence). CDR3 DNA sequence: TGTGCCAGCAGCTTCGGGACAGGGGGCGAGGAGCAGTACTTC. Residues: CASSFGTGGEEQYF.

This clone was observed once. The rearrangement links TRBV15 to TRBJ2-6; 10 nucleotides line up with TRBD2. Germline assignment: CDR1 LNHNV and CDR2 YYDKDF (reference sequence). This CDR3 spans 18 amino acids. V lost 5 bases to trimming and J lost 0 bases; unmatched junction nucleotides: 7. CDR3 in DNA: TGTGCCACCAGCGGTACTAGCGGGGCCTTCTCTGGGGCCAACGTCCTGACTTTC. Its translation is CATSGTSGAFSGANVLTF.

The chain joins TRBV6-4 to TRBJ2-1, with 9 bases aligning to TRBD2. The CDR3 runs to 13 residues. V lost 3 bases, J lost 10 bases, and 4 bases stayed unmatched. CDR1 is MRHNA and CDR2 is SNTAGT in the germline V gene. The CDR3 DNA reads as TGTGCCAGCAGTGAGGCTAGCGGGGTCGAGCAGTTCTTC. Its translation is CASSEASGVEQFF.

This chain uses TRBV28 with TRBJ2-1; 9 bases align to TRBD2. Germline V gives CDR1 MDHEN, CDR2 SYDVKM. The V segment lost 7 bases and the J segment 7 bases; nucleotides outside the gene matches: 8. The CDR3 has 14 amino acids. The CDR3 loop reads CASTPGREGNEQFF. The CDR3 DNA sequence: TGTGCCAGCACTCCGGGGCGGGAGGGGAATGAGCAGTTCTTC.

For the CDR3, the DNA is TGTGCCAGCAGCTTAGCCGGGACAGACTACGAGCAGTACTTC. It translates to CASSLAGTDYEQYF. The chain uses TRBV7-8 and TRBJ2-7, with 7 bases identical to TRBD1. CDR1 is SGHVS, CDR2 FQNEAQ, per germline. The CDR3 sequence is 14 residues long. Unmatched junction bases numbered 2, after V lost 0 bases and J lost 3 bases.

This rearrangement joins TRBV5-8 to TRBJ1-2; 8 bases are a match to TRBD1. Unmatched junction bases numbered 9, after V lost 4 bases and J lost 4 bases. There are 15 residues in the CDR3. Germline CDR1 reads SGHTS; CDR2 reads YDEGEE. CDR3 amino acids: CASSQAYRGGYGYTF. The CDR3 nucleotides are TGTGCCAGCAGCCAAGCCTACAGGGGGGGCTATGGCTACACCTTC.

The chain combines TRBV18 with TRBJ1-2; maybe TRBD1 (6 bases). The CDR3 contains 15 residues. In germline, CDR1 is KGHSH, CDR2 LQKENI. V was clipped by 4 bases and J by 0 bases, with 12 bases between them. The DNA for the CDR3 is TGTGCCAGCTCACAGGACAGTGGAGCTAACTATGGCTACACCTTC. Protein product: CASSQDSGANYGYTF.